Presented here are 14 T cell receptor beta chains from one specimen sequenced in a study of PD-L1 blockade in urothelial cancer. The data were produced by immunoSEQ multiplex PCR, yet TCRdb's version contains in-frame clones alone and is incomplete. The sample has 70,000 to 75,000 clones, 84% seen once. Time point indicated: pretreatment peripheral blood. The specimen comprised PBMCs, sampled around atezolizumab (anti-PD-L1) treatment. These receptors were obtained from a woman aged 70 to 79 with urothelial cancer.

The chain is built from TRBV11-2 and TRBJ2-5; D may be TRBD2 (7 bases). V lost 3 bases and J 5 bases, leaving 10 bases between the germline ends. Per germline, CDR1 SGHAT and CDR2 FQNNGV. The CDR3 has 13 amino acids. The CDR3 DNA reads TGTGCCAGCAGCTTCGGGGGGCTGGAGACCCAGTACTTC. Translated: CASSFGGLETQYF.

The chain joins TRBV30 to TRBJ2-7, with a weak D call TRBD2 (6 bases). The germline CDR1 and CDR2 sequences are GTSNPN and SVGIG (reference sequence). V lost 1 base and J lost 0, with 10 bases in between. The CDR3 is 14 residues long. DNA of the CDR3: TGTGCCTGGAGTGACGGGGGAAGCTCCTACGAGCAGTACTTC. This gives the protein CAWSDGGSSYEQYF.

In DNA, the CDR3 is TGCGCCAGCAGCTGGGGGACTAGCAGCGATGAGCAGTTCTTC. Residues: CASSWGTSSDEQFF. The chain is built from TRBV5-1 and TRBJ2-1, with 9 nucleotides matching TRBD2. CDR3 size: 14 residues. The ends lost 3 bases at V and 8 bases at J; junction bases unmatched: 6. Germline values: CDR1 SGHRS, CDR2 YFSETQ.

The chain employs TRBV7-9 and TRBJ2-3; 7 positions match TRBD1. Germline V gene data show CDR1 as SEHNR and CDR2 as FQNEAQ (reference sequence). V trimming: 5 bases; J trimming: 2 bases; junction bases outside the gene matches: 7. CDR3 length equals 15 residues. The CDR3 is CASSDDRVVTDTQYF. The CDR3 DNA sequence: TGTGCCAGCAGCGACGACAGGGTAGTCACAGATACGCAGTATTTT.

The count of this clone is one. This chain joins TRBV5-1 and TRBJ2-5, with D possibly matching TRBD2 (7 bases). Trimming removed 6 bases from V and 5 bases from J, with 17 bases in between. Per germline, CDR1 SGHRS and CDR2 YFSETQ. The CDR3 spans 14 residues. The CDR3: CASNTGGAGETQYF. In nucleotides, the CDR3 is TGCGCCAGCAATACGGGGGGCGCGGGGGAGACCCAGTACTTC.

The DNA of the CDR3 is TGTGCCAGCAGCTCCTCCGGGACTAGCTCCTACGAGCAGTACTTC. Its translation: CASSSSGTSSYEQYF. The chain joins TRBV11-2 to TRBJ2-7, with 8 bases that match TRBD2. Germline CDR1 SGHAT, CDR2 FQNNGV. The CDR3 is made up of 15 amino acids. V dropped 4 bases and J dropped 0; count of bases not matched to a gene: 5.

The chain recombines TRBV7-9 with TRBJ2-3, with TRBD1 matching over 7 bases. The ends lost 6 bases at V and 3 bases at J; junction bases unmatched: 6. Germline CDR1 and CDR2: SEHNR and FQNEAQ (reference sequence). The CDR3 consists of 14 residues. CDR3 coding DNA: TGTGCCAGCAGACCACAGGGGTCGACAGATACGCAGTATTTT. This codes for CASRPQGSTDTQYF.

The rearrangement uses TRBV28 and TRBJ1-2, with D unresolved. The CDR3 is 13 amino acids. Germline CDR1 is MDHEN and CDR2 is SYDVKM. Trimming left V 6 bases short and J 3 bases short, with 11 bases between. The CDR3 DNA is TGTGCCAGCAGCTCCACCACATACTATGGCTACACCTTC. Translated, it gives CASSSTTYYGYTF.

V usage is TRBV10-1 and J usage is TRBJ2-7, with 9 bases fitting TRBD2. The V and J ends lost 0 bases and 5 bases, in that order; junction bases with no gene match: 17. Germline-derived CDR1 and CDR2 are WNHNN and SYGVQD (reference sequence). This CDR3 has 19 residues. The CDR3 DNA reads TGCGCCAGCAGTGAGTCCCCTAAGATAGCGGGAGTTCTCGGGGACGAGCAGTACTTC. It yields the protein CASSESPKIAGVLGDEQYF.

This clone was observed once. The chain couples TRBV4-1 to TRBJ1-1; possible D gene TRBD1, 5 bases. This CDR3 spans 15 amino acids. Germline-derived CDR1 and CDR2 are MGHRA and YSYEKL. Trimming stripped 3 bases from V and 1 base from J, with 12 bases between. This CDR3 reads CASSQDPQGNTEAFF. Written as DNA, the CDR3 is TGCGCCAGCAGCCAGGATCCTCAGGGGAACACTGAAGCTTTCTTT.

CDR3 region: CASSLGRGQPQHF. The CDR3 nucleotides read TGTGCCAGCAGCTTAGGCCGAGGGCAGCCCCAGCATTTT. V and J are TRBV13 and TRBJ1-5; D ambiguous. Germline lookup yields CDR1 PRHDT and CDR2 FYEKMQ (reference sequence). The CDR3 sequence is 13 residues long. Trimming shortened V by 0 bases and J by 7 bases, and 7 bases separated the two germline ends. Full variable domain (outside the CDR3, taken from reference TRBV13 and TRBJ1-5): AAGVIQSPRHLIKEKRETATLKCYPIPRHDTVYWYQQGPGQDPQFLISFYEKMQSDKGSIPDRFSAQQFSDYHSELNMSSLELGDSALYFCASSLGRGQPQHFGDGTRLSIL.

The J gene is TRBJ2-3, the V gene TRBV19; TRBD2 matches at 11 bases. This CDR3 contains 17 residues. The germline CDR1 and CDR2 sequences are LNHDA and SQIVND (reference sequence). V was pared by 6 bases and J by 2 bases, with 10 bases of the junction left unmatched. CDR3 sequence: CASSHQLAGGNTDTQYF. DNA for the CDR3: TGTGCCAGTAGCCACCAGTTAGCGGGGGGGAACACAGATACGCAGTATTTT.

The V and J genes are TRBV29-1 and TRBJ1-5; 8 nucleotides align to TRBD1. CDR3 length: 13 residues. The germline CDR1 and CDR2 sequences are SQVTM and ANQGSEA. J gave up 6 bases and V 6 bases, and 7 bases lay outside the gene matches. CDR3 bases: TGCAGCGTAGAGGACAGGGCGGGTCAGCCCCAGCATTTT. This gives the protein CSVEDRAGQPQHF.

This clone was seen once. The V and J genes are TRBV4-3 and TRBJ1-3; 9 bases match TRBD1. From germline, CDR1 is LGHNA and CDR2 YSLEER. The V segment lost 4 bases and the J segment 0 bases; nucleotides outside the gene matches: 4. The CDR3 is made up of 16 amino acids. The chain's CDR3 is CASSRDRAFSGNTIYF. For the CDR3, the DNA is TGCGCCAGCAGCCGGGACAGGGCCTTCTCTGGAAACACCATATATTTT.